A selection of T cell receptor beta chains follows, all from one sample in a study of CD8+ T cells in alopecia areata. Sequencing used immunoSEQ multiplex PCR; TCRdb keeps in-frame clones, though not all of them. Among around 190,000 clones, around 56% were seen once, and the ten largest hold less than 0.8%. The sample consisted of CD4+ T cells sorted from blood, taken at week 4, from a patient treated with tofacitinib. The receptors were sampled from a human donor with alopecia areata. Each CDR3 is given with its conserved first and last residue. Each record gives: J gene, V gene, D gene, clone size, CDR3 protein, CDR3 DNA. A D gene is named only where the DNA matches it firmly. Clone sizes are given selectively: once, few, many, or a class where the clone is expanded.

>TRBJ1-5|TRBV5-4|NA|few
CASSFGGVRNQPQHF
TGTGCCAGCAGCTTTGGAGGGGTTCGCAATCAGCCCCAGCATTTT
>TRBJ2-5|TRBV7-6|NA|many
CASSLGRAQETQYF
TGTGCCAGCAGCTTGGGACGGGCCCAAGAGACCCAGTACTTC
>TRBJ2-3|TRBV5-6|NA|once
CASSAPRAGVGTDTQYF
TGTGCCAGCAGCGCCCCTAGGGCAGGGGTGGGCACAGATACGCAGTATTTT
>TRBJ2-6|TRBV2|NA|few
CASSPGANVLTF
TGTGCCAGCTCGCCTGGGGCCAACGTCCTGACTTTC
>TRBJ1-2|TRBV30|NA|NA
CAWSLLGGDYGYTF
TGTGCCTGGAGCCTCCTCGGGGGGGACTATGGCTACACCTTC
>TRBJ2-1|TRBV29-1|NA|NA
CSVEEGYNEQFF
TGCAGCGTTGAGGAGGGTTACAATGAGCAGTTCTTC
>TRBJ2-1|TRBV29-1|NA|NA
CSVRSYNEQFF
TGCAGCGTTCGGTCCTACAATGAGCAGTTCTTC
>TRBJ2-7|TRBV6-5|TRBD2|NA
CASNAGARSEQYF
TGTGCCAGTAATGCGGGAGCGCGTAGCGAGCAGTACTTC
>TRBJ2-1|TRBV9|TRBD2|NA
CASSVELAGVEQFF
TGTGCCAGCAGCGTAGAATTAGCGGGAGTGGAGCAGTTCTTC
>TRBJ2-7|TRBV7-9|NA|few
CASRALSYEQYF
TGTGCCAGCAGAGCCCTCTCCTACGAGCAGTACTTC
>TRBJ2-1|TRBV15|TRBD1|NA
CATSRARDRGFNEQFF
TGTGCCACCAGCAGAGCTCGGGACAGGGGTTTCAATGAGCAGTTCTTC
>TRBJ1-1|TRBV29-1|NA|NA
CSVGDPNTEAFF
TGCAGCGTTGGGGACCCGAACACTGAAGCTTTCTTT
>TRBJ2-7|TRBV20-1|NA|few
CSAISSYEQYF
TGCAGTGCAATATCGTCCTACGAGCAGTACTTC
>TRBJ1-5|TRBV30|TRBD1|NA
CAWSGEQGPGNQPQHF
TGTGCCTGGAGTGGCGAACAGGGGCCGGGCAATCAGCCCCAGCATTTT
>TRBJ1-2|TRBV5-4|NA|few
CASSLTGLGGGYTF
TGTGCCAGCAGCTTGACAGGGTTGGGTGGTGGCTACACCTTC
>TRBJ2-7|TRBV2|NA|NA
CASIRQSGSYEQYF
TGTGCCAGCATTCGTCAGTCGGGCTCCTACGAGCAGTACTTC
>TRBJ1-3|TRBV6-5|NA|many
CASSYTISGNTIYF
TGTGCCAGCAGTTACACGATATCAGGAAACACCATATATTTT
>TRBJ1-2|TRBV18|NA|NA
CASSPGQGSNYGYTF
TGTGCCAGCTCCCCGGGGCAGGGATCTAACTATGGCTACACCTTC
>TRBJ2-7|TRBV30|NA|few
CAAYAGSRRAYEQYF
TGTGCCGCCTACGCTGGGTCCCGGAGGGCCTACGAGCAGTACTTC
>TRBJ1-2|TRBV11-2|NA|NA
CASSSIGGGIGYTF
TGTGCCAGCAGCTCGATTGGAGGGGGGATCGGCTACACCTTC
>TRBJ2-7|TRBV11-2|NA|NA
CASISLVVGEQYF
TGTGCCAGCATCTCGTTAGTGGTCGGCGAGCAGTACTTC
>TRBJ2-6|TRBV7-9|NA|NA
CASSLGTGSSGANVLTF
TGTGCCAGCAGCTTAGGGACGGGTAGCTCTGGGGCCAACGTCCTGACTTTC
>TRBJ2-3|TRBV15|NA|NA
CATSSPQGRTTDTQYF
TGTGCCACCAGCAGTCCCCAGGGCCGAACCACAGATACGCAGTATTTT
>TRBJ2-5|TRBV30|TRBD1|NA
CAWNPGQGQETQYF
TGTGCCTGGAACCCCGGACAGGGGCAAGAGACCCAGTACTTC
>TRBJ2-7|TRBV29-1|NA|NA
CSVEDRSYEQYF
TGCAGCGTTGAAGACCGCAGCTACGAGCAGTACTTC
>TRBJ2-1|TRBV5-6|NA|NA
CASSLGRAWYNEQFF
TGTGCCAGCAGCTTGGGGAGAGCGTGGTACAATGAGCAGTTCTTC
>TRBJ2-1|TRBV4-1|NA|few
CASSQDSGSSYNEQFF
TGCGCCAGCAGCCAAGATTCGGGCTCCTCCTACAATGAGCAGTTCTTC
>TRBJ1-4|TRBV15|NA|NA
CATSLDPRSVEKLFF
TGTGCCACCAGCTTGGACCCCCGATCGGTTGAAAAACTGTTTTTT
>TRBJ2-1|TRBV29-1|NA|NA
CSVQRQRTYNEQFF
TGCAGCGTGCAACGACAGCGGACTTACAATGAGCAGTTCTTC
>TRBJ2-3|TRBV9|NA|NA
CAGSATGTPTDTQYF
TGTGCCGGCAGCGCGACCGGGACACCCACAGATACGCAGTATTTT
>TRBJ1-5|TRBV21-1|NA|few
CARQGAFNQPQHF
TGTGCCAGACAGGGGGCGTTCAATCAGCCCCAGCATTTT
>TRBJ2-3|TRBV29-1|NA|NA
CTGDLHTQYF
TGCACCGGCGACCTACATACGCAGTATTTT
>TRBJ1-2|TRBV5-4|NA|NA
CASSLGQGDGYTF
TGTGCCAGCAGCTTGGGGCAGGGAGATGGCTACACCTTC
>TRBJ1-5|TRBV19|TRBD1|NA
CASSWGGGTVGNQPQHF
TGTGCCAGTAGTTGGGGCGGTGGGACAGTGGGCAATCAGCCCCAGCATTTT
>TRBJ1-5|TRBV30|NA|NA
CAWGLGGSIIPQHF
TGTGCCTGGGGGTTGGGAGGTTCGATCATACCCCAGCATTTT
>TRBJ1-1|TRBV29-1|NA|NA
CSVRRSGTEAFF
TGCAGCGTTAGGCGGTCAGGCACTGAAGCTTTCTTT
>TRBJ1-4|TRBV28|NA|few
CASRPGPYEKLFF
TGTGCCAGCAGGCCCGGGCCCTATGAAAAACTGTTTTTT
>TRBJ2-5|TRBV30|NA|NA
CAWREGQSQETQYF
TGTGCCTGGAGGGAAGGACAGTCCCAAGAGACCCAGTACTTC
>TRBJ1-1|TRBV15|NA|few
CATSRDRAPRGAFF
TGTGCCACCAGCAGAGACCGCGCCCCGAGGGGAGCTTTCTTT
>TRBJ1-4|TRBV7-2|NA|NA
CASSLDDEKLFF
TGTGCCAGCAGCTTAGATGATGAAAAACTGTTTTTT
>TRBJ2-2|TRBV7-2|NA|NA
CASSQGTVTGELFF
TGTGCCAGCAGCCAGGGGACCGTGACCGGGGAGCTGTTTTTT
>TRBJ2-7|TRBV27|NA|NA
CASRGLGNSYEQYF
TGTGCCAGCAGGGGCCTCGGGAATTCCTACGAGCAGTACTTC
>TRBJ2-1|TRBV29-1|TRBD2|NA
CSVVSLALVNEQFF
TGCAGCGTTGTTTCACTAGCGCTTGTCAATGAGCAGTTCTTC
>TRBJ2-5|TRBV5-1|TRBD2|NA
CASRPGGETQYF
TGCGCCAGCAGACCGGGGGGAGAGACCCAGTACTTC
>TRBJ2-5|TRBV10-3|TRBD2|NA
CAIKNTGGKETQYF
TGTGCCATCAAGAACACGGGAGGGAAAGAGACCCAGTACTTC
>TRBJ2-7|TRBV18|NA|NA
CASSPPGRGYEQYF
TGTGCCAGCTCACCCCCGGGGCGGGGCTACGAGCAGTACTTC
>TRBJ2-3|TRBV18|NA|few
CASSPPPGLAGDTQYF
TGTGCCAGCTCACCGCCACCCGGCCTAGCTGGAGATACGCAGTATTTT
>TRBJ2-1|TRBV5-1|TRBD1|NA
CASSSPDRANEQFF
TGCGCCAGCAGCTCACCGGACAGGGCCAATGAGCAGTTCTTC
>TRBJ1-5|TRBV11-2|NA|NA
CASSLRWNQPQHF
TGTGCCAGCAGCTTAAGGTGGAATCAGCCCCAGCATTTT
>TRBJ2-1|TRBV9|TRBD2|once
CASSLSGIDNEQFF
TGTGCCAGCAGCCTGAGCGGGATAGACAATGAGCAGTTCTTC
>TRBJ1-1|TRBV30|TRBD1|NA
CAWSAPDREGAEAFF
TGTGCCTGGAGTGCCCCGGACAGGGAAGGAGCTGAAGCTTTCTTT
>TRBJ1-4|TRBV29-1|TRBD1|NA
CSGGDSFEKLFF
TGCAGCGGTGGGGACAGCTTTGAAAAACTGTTTTTT
>TRBJ2-4|TRBV28|NA|NA
CALAGTRENIQYF
TGTGCCCTAGCCGGGACAAGGGAGAACATTCAGTACTTC
>TRBJ2-5|TRBV5-1|NA|NA
CASSQTRETQYF
TGCGCCAGCAGCCAGACCCGGGAGACCCAGTACTTC